The clone carrying this T cell receptor (beta chain) was seen once. Antigen: not known. Researchers used the Oncomine TCR Beta short-read assay to sequence DNA from cultured CD4+ T cells. Each CDR3 protein gets one entry after TCRdb re-called the PCR reads with MiXCR. The sample lists 20,000 to 30,000 distinct CDR3 sequences; 67% were seen once. Treatment meaning: approximately 11-day PBMC culture with coronavirus spike peptide pools or control peptides (ViraFEST assay). Under the ViraFEST approach, antigen-specific T cells were expanded with peptide pools and TCRs subsequently sequenced. Half the growth medium was swapped for new IL-2 medium on days 3 and 7. This entry belongs to a study of vaccination and CD4 T cells after COVID-19. Across the whole study: The stimulating agents, overlapping spike peptides, came from SARS-CoV-2, HCoV-NL63, HCoV-OC43 and HCoV-229E.

Germline V gene data show CDR1 as SGHAT and CDR2 as FQDESV (reference sequence). This CDR3 is built from 16 residues. V lost 8 bases and J 0 bases, leaving 19 bases between the germline ends. General observations from the study: The study found that a median approximately 90% of reactive clones in convalescent patients appeared only post-vaccination.

The genes are TRBV11-1 and TRBJ1-1; no firm D call. The receptor was isolated from a human donor who received a COVID-19 vaccine. The sample was CD4+ T cells from blood, cultured in vitro, taken after SARS-CoV-2 vaccination. CDR3 loop: CASSSSGRTMNTEAFF. The CDR3 nucleotides read TGTGCCAGCTCTTCGTCCGGACGGACCATGAACACTGAAGCTTTCTTT. The full variable domain, completed using reference TRBV11-1 and TRBJ1-1, is EAEVAQSPRYKITEKSQAVAFWCDPISGHATLYWYRQILGQGPELLVQFQDESVVDDSQLPKDRFSAERLKGVDSTLKIQPAELGDSAMYLCASSSSGRTMNTEAFFGQGTRLTVV.